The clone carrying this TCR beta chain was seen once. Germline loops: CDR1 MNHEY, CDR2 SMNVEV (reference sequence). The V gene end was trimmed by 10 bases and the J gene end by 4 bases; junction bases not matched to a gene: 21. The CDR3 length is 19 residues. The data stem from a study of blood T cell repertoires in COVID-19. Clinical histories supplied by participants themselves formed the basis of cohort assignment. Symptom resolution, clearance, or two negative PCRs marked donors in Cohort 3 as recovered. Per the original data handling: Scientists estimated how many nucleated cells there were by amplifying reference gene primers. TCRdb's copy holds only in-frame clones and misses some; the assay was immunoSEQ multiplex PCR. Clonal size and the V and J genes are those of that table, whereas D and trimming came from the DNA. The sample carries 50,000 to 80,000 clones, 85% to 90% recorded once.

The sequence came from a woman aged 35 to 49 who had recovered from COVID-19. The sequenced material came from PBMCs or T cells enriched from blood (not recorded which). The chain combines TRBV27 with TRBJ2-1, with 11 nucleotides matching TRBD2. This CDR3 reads CATSFPGPALAGGYNEQFF. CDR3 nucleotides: TGTGCCACCTCCTTCCCGGGACCTGCTCTAGCGGGGGGATACAATGAGCAGTTCTTC.